This T cell receptor beta chain was found in a study of beta chain features in type 1 diabetes. Regarding the study as a whole: The naive, central memory and Treg TCRB repertoires of patients appeared to be more similar to one another than those of healthy donors. All four CD4+ subsets from Type 1 diabetes patients carried moderately but significantly shorter TCRB CDR3s.

In the case of this clone: Its antigen is unidentified.

Sorting based on CD45RO/CCR7/CD25/CD127/CD95/CD27 separated CD4+ naive, central memory, regulatory and stem cell-like memory cells. As every portion of the isolated RNA was reverse transcribed, the sequencing read expressed TCRB transcripts. Deep immunoSEQ sequencing covered naive, central memory and regulatory T cell samples. Method: immunoSEQ multiplex PCR; TCRdb's copy keeps in-frame clones and lacks some. This table has 390,000 or so clones, more than 11% appearing once. Specimen: naive CD4+ T cells from blood. The origin of this receptor is a man younger than 40 in good health.

CDR3 DNA sequence: TGTGCCACCAGCAGAGATAGGCGTTCTAGCACAGATACGCAGTATTTT. Its protein product is CATSRDRRSSTDTQYF. The chain combines TRBV15 with TRBJ2-3; D remains unclear. Deletions cut 0 bases from V and 0 bases from J, with 10 bases between. Germline V CDR1 and CDR2: LNHNV, YYDKDF (reference sequence). The CDR3 covers 16 residues.